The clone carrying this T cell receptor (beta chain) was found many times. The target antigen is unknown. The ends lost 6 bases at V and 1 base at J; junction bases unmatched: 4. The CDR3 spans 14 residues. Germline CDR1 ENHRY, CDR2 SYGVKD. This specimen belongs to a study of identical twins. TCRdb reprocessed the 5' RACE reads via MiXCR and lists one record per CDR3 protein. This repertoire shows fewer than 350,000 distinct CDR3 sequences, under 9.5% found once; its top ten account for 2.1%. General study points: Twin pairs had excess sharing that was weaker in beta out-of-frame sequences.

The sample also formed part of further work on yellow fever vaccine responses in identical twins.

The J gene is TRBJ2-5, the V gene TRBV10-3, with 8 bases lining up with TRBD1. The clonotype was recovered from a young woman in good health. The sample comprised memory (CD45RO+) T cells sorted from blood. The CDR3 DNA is TGTGCCATCAGCGTACAGGGGGGCCAAGAGACCCAGTACTTC. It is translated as CAISVQGGQETQYF.